The rows below give T cell receptor beta chains drawn from one sample of a study of cytomegalovirus exposure and HLA in healthy donors. Assay: immunoSEQ multiplex PCR; the TCRdb copy retains only in-frame clones and omits some. The listing records about 88,000 clones. Source material: PBMCs. Receptor source: a girl aged 10-17 years in good health and CMV-seropositive. CDR3s include the opening cysteine and the closing phenylalanine or tryptophan. Each record gives: J gene, V gene, CDR3 protein.

J gene: TRBJ2-3; V gene: TRBV29-1; CDR3 protein: CSVEVLGGDSDTQYF
J gene: TRBJ1-5; V gene: TRBV7-2; CDR3 protein: CASSSSGRAQPQHF
J gene: TRBJ2-7; V gene: TRBV15; CDR3 protein: CATSTGQGVIEQYF
J gene: TRBJ1-5; V gene: TRBV28; CDR3 protein: CASSPREGGHYSNQPQHF
J gene: TRBJ2-1; V gene: TRBV10-3; CDR3 protein: CAIMRARGNEQFF
J gene: TRBJ1-2; V gene: TRBV28; CDR3 protein: CASTSDTRGYTF
J gene: TRBJ1-4; V gene: TRBV6-6; CDR3 protein: CASIRTGLTNEKLFF
J gene: TRBJ1-6; V gene: TRBV27; CDR3 protein: CASSRRQGNNSPLHF
J gene: TRBJ1-2; V gene: TRBV5-6; CDR3 protein: CASSFGGWDGYTF
J gene: TRBJ1-6; V gene: TRBV4-3; CDR3 protein: CASSQEGRTHNSPLHF
J gene: TRBJ1-1; V gene: TRBV6-1; CDR3 protein: CASRRGHGTEAFF
J gene: TRBJ2-5; V gene: TRBV4-3; CDR3 protein: CASSQQRGVGETQYF
J gene: TRBJ1-1; V gene: TRBV29-1; CDR3 protein: CSVERQGNTEAFF
J gene: TRBJ2-3; V gene: TRBV6-4; CDR3 protein: CASSERTGGSTDTQYF
J gene: TRBJ2-7; V gene: TRBV6-1; CDR3 protein: CASSENRDRAYEQYF
J gene: TRBJ2-1; V gene: TRBV9; CDR3 protein: CASSVTGGAYNEQFF
J gene: TRBJ2-7; V gene: TRBV5-4; CDR3 protein: CASRKTGQGSYEQYF
J gene: TRBJ2-3; V gene: TRBV7-3; CDR3 protein: CASSQDGRTDTQYF
J gene: TRBJ1-4; V gene: TRBV7-9; CDR3 protein: CASSSISGRGTNEKLFF
J gene: TRBJ2-2; V gene: TRBV2; CDR3 protein: CASSAVGTSGGANTGELFF
J gene: TRBJ2-1; V gene: TRBV30; CDR3 protein: CAWRDGQGNEQFF
J gene: TRBJ2-7; V gene: TRBV4-2; CDR3 protein: CASSQVSAGGLSYEQYF
J gene: TRBJ1-6; V gene: TRBV6-1; CDR3 protein: CASSDTKPGLWNSPLHF
J gene: TRBJ1-6; V gene: TRBV6-1; CDR3 protein: CASRTGGSYNSPLHF
J gene: TRBJ2-6; V gene: TRBV9; CDR3 protein: CASSPQGSLPSGANVLTF
J gene: TRBJ1-2; V gene: TRBV5-1; CDR3 protein: CASSSQGGYGYTF
J gene: TRBJ1-2; V gene: TRBV9; CDR3 protein: CASSVEGVQGDYGYTF
J gene: TRBJ2-5; V gene: TRBV18; CDR3 protein: CASSPRTNQETQYF
J gene: TRBJ2-3; V gene: TRBV5-6; CDR3 protein: CASHNGGVENTQYF